The source of this TCR beta chain is a study of graft-versus-host responses after intestinal transplantation (dated by TCRdb to the early 2020s). In terms of the full investigation: The transplants that recipients received were multivisceral, liver-intestinal, or isolated intestinal. To identify alloreactive clones, pre-transplant mixed lymphocyte reaction products were sequenced and compared with unstimulated pre-transplant donor and recipient T cells. Rather than going through the commercial service, samples from a few later patients were sequenced in-house on an Illumina MiSeq and processed with MiXCR. Anti-thymocyte globulin induction was given to all recipients, followed by maintenance tacrolimus and steroids for about 3 years. After intestinal transplantation, graft-versus-host and host-versus-graft alloreactive T cell clones in the graft, circulation and bone marrow were tracked using bulk TCR-beta CDR3 sequencing. A peak of at least 4% donor T cells among recipient peripheral blood mononuclear cells was the definition used for donor T cell macrochimerism. The cohort enrolled under 25 intestinal transplant recipients including one retransplant, and a few patients lacking pretransplant specimens were excluded.

On the study overall, not on this receptor specifically: GvH clones were detected in recipient bone marrow, and some appeared earlier in ileal mucosa or blood, consistent with an intestinal mucosal origin. Conclusions were limited by the relatively low number and heterogeneity of intestinal transplant patients. Patients with donor T cell macrochimerism had high GvH to HvG T cell clonal ratios in their allografts. Early after transplant, peak levels of circulating GvH clones were found to be associated with declines in HvG clones.

Including cysteine and phenylalanine, the CDR3 has 15 amino acids. Just the 45-base CDR3 DNA is kept, in frame starting at base 1. CDR1 and CDR2, looked up from the germline V gene, are SGHVS and FNYEAQ. V has 3 bases trimmed and J has 6 bases trimmed; junction bases matching no gene number 9. To note about this clone: Base qualities are missing; no much larger clone stands one base away. Other nucleotide sequences in the sample specify the same CDR3.

Per the publication, the time point label means: cells obtained before transplantation from donor or recipient. In mixed lymphocyte reactions, some 200,000 CFSE-labeled pre-transplant responders were plated with some 200,000 irradiated violet-dye-labeled stimulators and cultured for less than seven days. Proliferating CD3+CD4+CFSE-low and CD3+CD8+CFSE-low responder cells were FACS-sorted on a BD Influx sorter after the mixed lymphocyte reaction. The receptor library was made with the immunoSEQ multiplex PCR assay. For most patients, genomic DNA was isolated with the Qiagen DNeasy Blood and Tissue Kit and sent frozen to Adaptive Biotechnologies for TCR sequencing. For most patients, high-throughput TCR-beta CDR3 sequencing of genomic DNA was performed by Adaptive Biotechnologies. Processing in the source paper ran as follows. TCR sequencing data were retrieved from Adaptive's ImmunoSEQ software for more than 15 patients, whereas a few other patients were processed with MiXCR and VDJtools. To correct CD4 versus CD8 sorting errors, any sequence found in both subsets at a frequency ratio below 5:1 was removed. CDR3 nucleotide sequences shared between donor and recipient were removed because their origin could not be assigned. To be classed as alloreactive, a clone needed at least 2-fold expansion over unstimulated cells and a minimum CFSE-low frequency of 0.002% (template counts) or 0.001% (read counts). Clones detected in sequenced pre-transplant spleen, lymph node, or MLR CFSE-low populations of the donor or recipient were defined as mappable. Cumulative frequency of alloreactive clones was calculated as a percentage of all sequences weighted by copy number. Drawn from immuneACCESS, this table holds only the in-frame rearrangements with V and J called that TCRdb kept. Clones are partly lost; checked studies trace under half to an unresolved V gene and leave the rest unexplained. Clone size and V and J calls were adopted from that table, with D and trimming inferred from the DNA. The sample table records 17,000 or so clones; around two fifths of these occur just once. The ten biggest clones cover roughly 3.5% of the sample.

The clonotype comes from a human patient who received an intestinal transplant. The receptor chain draws on TRBV7-6 and TRBJ2-7, with 9 bases aligning to TRBD2. The source was alloreactive CD8+ T cells from a mixed lymphocyte reaction culture, collected before intestinal transplant. Taken with the paper, the label for cell subset or site translates to: CFSE-low proliferating T cells sorted from approximately six-day pre-transplant mixed lymphocyte reaction (GvH or HvG direction). CDR3 sequence: CASSLGAGGGAEQYF. The nucleotide sequence is TGTGCCAGCAGCTTGGGGGCGGGAGGGGGCGCCGAGCAGTACTTC.